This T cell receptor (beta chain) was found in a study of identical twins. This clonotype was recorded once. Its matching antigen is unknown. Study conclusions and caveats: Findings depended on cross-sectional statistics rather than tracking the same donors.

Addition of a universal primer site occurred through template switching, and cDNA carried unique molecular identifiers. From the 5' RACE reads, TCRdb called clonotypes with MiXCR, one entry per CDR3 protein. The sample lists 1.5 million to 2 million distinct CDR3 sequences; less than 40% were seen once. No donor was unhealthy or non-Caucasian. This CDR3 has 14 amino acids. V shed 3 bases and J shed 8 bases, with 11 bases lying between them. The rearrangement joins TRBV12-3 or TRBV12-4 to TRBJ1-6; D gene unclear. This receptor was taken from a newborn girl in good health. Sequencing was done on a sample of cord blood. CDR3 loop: CASSFRGRYSPLHF. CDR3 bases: TGTGCCAGCAGTTTCCGGGGAAGGTATTCACCCCTCCACTTT.